This TCR beta chain appears in the sequencing data of a study of blood T cells in healthy people across ages (dated by TCRdb to the mid-2010s). Some background on the complete study: In model experiments, template switching captured roughly one uniquely barcoded TCR beta cDNA molecule for every two T cells. The study measured age-related changes in TCR beta repertoire diversity using deep sequencing normalized with unique cDNA molecular identifiers. Donors were grouped into four age groups: young (average roughly 16 years), middle-aged (about 40), aged (approximately 58) and long-lived (around 80). To avoid experimental bias, donors of different ages were randomly spread across the sequencing lanes. The study analyzed two additional independent replicas of 1 million unique cDNA reads from the same blood draw for two donors, one aged 18 to 30 and one aged 80 or older. Paper-wide results and their limitations: Observed TCR beta diversity per million T cells fell roughly linearly with age, and a significant reduction was already apparent by age roughly 40. The percentage of naive T cells measured by flow cytometry correlated strongly with observed TCR beta diversity. Because the CMV infection status of the donors was unknown, age-related changes in expanded clonotypes may potentially have been confounded. Estimates of total diversity from one million sequenced T cells were regarded as lower bounds and underestimates. Since profiling was done on bulk unsorted PBMCs, naive and antigen-experienced compartments could not be conclusively compared. Compared with the aged group, the long-lived group had more naive CD4+ T cells, fewer expanded clones and increased TCR diversity, a pattern suggesting age selection.

Libraries were constructed by 5' RACE. The sample was run on an Illumina HiSeq 2500. A second roughly 7 to 11 cycle PCR used a sample-barcoded 5' primer and a J-beta primer mix. A unique molecular identifier was introduced onto each TCR beta cDNA molecule by a template-switch 5' adaptor carrying 12 random nucleotides. Each sample yielded at least 3 million CDR3-containing paired-end reads. The Mint cDNA synthesis kit, primed by a TRBC-specific oligonucleotide, was used to synthesize first-strand cDNA from all RNA. Following uracil-DNA glycosylase treatment, all cDNA underwent a first 18-cycle PCR with the universal primers M1SS and BC2_uni_R. In the authors' own workflow: For normalization, 1 million high-quality reads were randomly selected from each sample, with every read carrying a distinct molecular identifier. Reads with shared molecular identifiers were discarded instead of being binned into consensus sequences. CDR3 identification, clonotype clustering and error correction used MiTCR with a Q25 quality threshold and the strictest error-elimination algorithm. A nonparametric unseen species model with Euler transformation was used to estimate a lower bound on total TCR beta diversity. The public reads were run again by TCRdb, first through fastp at Q25 and then through MiXCR, and only productive beta chains were kept. Rows with a matching CDR3 protein are joined into one entry that keeps the most common DNA and genes. In this record, the V and J calls reflect TCRdb's handling and not the investigators' own analysis. This sample is represented by about 580,000 distinct CDR3 sequences; more than 45% of them were singletons. Together, the top ten hold around 25% of the sample.

In this sample, this clonotype turned up a few times. The antigen it recognizes is unknown. Base quality data are lacking; no much larger clone is found one base away. The CDR3, from cysteine to phenylalanine, totals 15 residues. Only CDR3 DNA is held: 45 bases, read in frame from base 1. Trimming takes 1 base from V and 5 bases from J, and the germline ends sit 14 bases apart. CDR1 SEHNR and CDR2 FQNEAQ were looked up in the germline V gene (reference sequence). The donors were under 40 Caucasian individuals from Russia, aged roughly 6 to 100 years, who were systemically healthy. Roughly 9.5 milliliters of peripheral blood were drawn from each donor into EDTA-treated Vacutainer tubes. Ficoll-Paque density-gradient centrifugation was used to isolate PBMCs, with at least 6.5 million per sample. Trizol reagent was used to extract total RNA from the PBMCs, yielding at least 5 micrograms per sample. Naive CD45RAhigh/CD27high T cell percentages were measured by flow cytometry on a PBMC aliquot from every donor.

The source of this sequence is an elderly man in good health. Recombination connected TRBV7-9 to TRBJ1-1, with TRBD1 perhaps the D gene, on 5 matching bases. Sequencing was performed on blood. The CDR3 in this case is CASSLESPGGTEAFF. The DNA reads TGTGCCAGCAGCTTAGAAAGTCCGGGGGGTACTGAAGCTTTCTTT.